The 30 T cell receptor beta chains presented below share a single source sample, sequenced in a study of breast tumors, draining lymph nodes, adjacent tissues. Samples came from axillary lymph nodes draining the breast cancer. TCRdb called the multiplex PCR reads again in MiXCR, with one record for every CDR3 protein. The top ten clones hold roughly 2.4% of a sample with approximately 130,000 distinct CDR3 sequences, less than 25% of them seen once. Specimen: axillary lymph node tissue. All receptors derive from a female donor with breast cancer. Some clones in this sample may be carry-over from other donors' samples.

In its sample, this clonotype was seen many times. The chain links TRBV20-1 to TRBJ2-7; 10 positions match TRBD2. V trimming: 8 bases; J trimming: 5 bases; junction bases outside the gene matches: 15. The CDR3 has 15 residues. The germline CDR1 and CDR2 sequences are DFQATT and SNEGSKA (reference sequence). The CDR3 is CSSKPGGTSVNEQYF. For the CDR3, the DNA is TGCAGTAGCAAGCCGGGTGGGACTAGCGTAAACGAGCAGTACTTC.

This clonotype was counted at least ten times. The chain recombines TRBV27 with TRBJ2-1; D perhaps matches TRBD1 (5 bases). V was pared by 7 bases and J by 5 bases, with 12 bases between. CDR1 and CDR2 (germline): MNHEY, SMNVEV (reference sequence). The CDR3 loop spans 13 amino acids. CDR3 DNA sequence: TGTGCCAGCAAACCCCAGGGTAACAATGAGCAGTTCTTC. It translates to CASKPQGNNEQFF.

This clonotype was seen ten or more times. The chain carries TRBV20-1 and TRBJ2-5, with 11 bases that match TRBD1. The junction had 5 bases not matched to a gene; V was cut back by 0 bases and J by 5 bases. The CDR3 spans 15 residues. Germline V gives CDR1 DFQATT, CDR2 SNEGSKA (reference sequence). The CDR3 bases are TGCAGTGCTAGAGAGGACAGGGGGCAGAGGGAGACCCAGTACTTC. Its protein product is CSAREDRGQRETQYF.

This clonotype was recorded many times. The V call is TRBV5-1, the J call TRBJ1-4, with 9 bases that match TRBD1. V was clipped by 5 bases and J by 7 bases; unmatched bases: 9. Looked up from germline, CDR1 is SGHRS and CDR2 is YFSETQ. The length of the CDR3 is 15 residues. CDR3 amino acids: CASRGGTGYGEKLFF. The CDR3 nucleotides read TGCGCCAGCAGGGGCGGGACAGGGTACGGTGAAAAACTGTTTTTT. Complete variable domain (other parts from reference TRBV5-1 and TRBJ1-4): KAGVTQTPRYLIKTRGQQVTLSCSPISGHRSVSWYQQTPGQGLQFLFEYFSETQRNKGNFPGRFSGRQFSNSRSEMNVSTLELGDSALYLCASRGGTGYGEKLFFGSGTQLSVL.

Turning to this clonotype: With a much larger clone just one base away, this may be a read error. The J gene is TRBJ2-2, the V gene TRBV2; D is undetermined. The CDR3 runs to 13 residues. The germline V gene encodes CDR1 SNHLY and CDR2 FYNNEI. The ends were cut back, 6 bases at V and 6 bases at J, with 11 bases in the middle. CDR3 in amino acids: CASRIEVAGELFF. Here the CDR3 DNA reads TGTGCCAGCAGGATCGAGGTAGCCGGGGAGCTGTTTTTT.

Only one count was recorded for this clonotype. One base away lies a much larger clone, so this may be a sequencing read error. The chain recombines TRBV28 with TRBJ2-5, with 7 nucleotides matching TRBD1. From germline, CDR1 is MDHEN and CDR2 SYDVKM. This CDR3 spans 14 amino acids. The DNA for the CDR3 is TGTGCCAGCAGTACCGGGACAGTCCAAGAGGCCCAGTACTTC. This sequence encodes CASSTGTVQEAQYF.

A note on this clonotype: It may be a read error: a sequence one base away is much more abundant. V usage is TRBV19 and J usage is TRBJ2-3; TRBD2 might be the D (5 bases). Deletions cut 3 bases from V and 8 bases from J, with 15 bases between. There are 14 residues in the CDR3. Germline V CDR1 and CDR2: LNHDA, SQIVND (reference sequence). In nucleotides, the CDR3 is TGTGCCAGTAGTATGGAGGTAGGGCGCGGTACGCAGTATTTT. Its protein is CASSMEVGRGTQYF.

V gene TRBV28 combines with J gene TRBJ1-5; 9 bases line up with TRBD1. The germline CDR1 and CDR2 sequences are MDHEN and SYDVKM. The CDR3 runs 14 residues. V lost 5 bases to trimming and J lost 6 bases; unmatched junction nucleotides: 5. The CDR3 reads CASSGQGFGQPQHF. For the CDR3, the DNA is TGTGCCAGCAGTGGACAGGGGTTCGGTCAGCCCCAGCATTTT.

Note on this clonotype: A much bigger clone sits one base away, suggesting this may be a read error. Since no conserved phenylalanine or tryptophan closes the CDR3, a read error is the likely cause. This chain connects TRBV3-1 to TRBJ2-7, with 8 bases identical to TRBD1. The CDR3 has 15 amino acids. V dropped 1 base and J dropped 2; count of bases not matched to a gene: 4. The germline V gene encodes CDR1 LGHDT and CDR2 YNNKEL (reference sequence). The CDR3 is CASSQGPGGPYEQYL. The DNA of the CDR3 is TGTGCCAGCAGCCAAGGGCCAGGGGGCCCCTACGAGCAGTACCTC.

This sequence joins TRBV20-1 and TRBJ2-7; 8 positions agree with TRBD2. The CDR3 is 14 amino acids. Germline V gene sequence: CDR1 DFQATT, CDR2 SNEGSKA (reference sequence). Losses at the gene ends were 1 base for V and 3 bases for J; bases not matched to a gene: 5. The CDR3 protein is CSARGPSGLYEQYF. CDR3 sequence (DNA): TGCAGTGCTAGAGGGCCTAGCGGGCTCTACGAGCAGTACTTC.

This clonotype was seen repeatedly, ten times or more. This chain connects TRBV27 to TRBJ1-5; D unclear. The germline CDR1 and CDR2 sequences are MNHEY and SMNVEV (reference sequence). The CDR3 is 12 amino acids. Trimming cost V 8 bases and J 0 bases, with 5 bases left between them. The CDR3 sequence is CASGYSNQPQHF. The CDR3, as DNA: TGTGCCAGCGGATATAGCAATCAGCCCCAGCATTTT.

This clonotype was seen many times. The CDR3 nucleotides read TGTGCCAGCAGCTACGGACAGGGTCAAGAGACCCAGTACTTC. Its translation is CASSYGQGQETQYF. The rearrangement joins TRBV9 to TRBJ2-5; 8 nucleotides agree with TRBD1. Losses at the gene ends were 4 bases for V and 2 bases for J; bases not matched to a gene: 4. Germline CDR1 SGDLS, CDR2 YYNGEE. This CDR3 has 14 residues.

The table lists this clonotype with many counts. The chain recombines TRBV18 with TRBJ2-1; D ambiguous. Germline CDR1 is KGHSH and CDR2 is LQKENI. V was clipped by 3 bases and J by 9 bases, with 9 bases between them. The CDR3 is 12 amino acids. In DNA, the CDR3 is TGTGCCAGCTCACCTCTTGTTGGTGAGCAGTTCTTC. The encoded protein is CASSPLVGEQFF.

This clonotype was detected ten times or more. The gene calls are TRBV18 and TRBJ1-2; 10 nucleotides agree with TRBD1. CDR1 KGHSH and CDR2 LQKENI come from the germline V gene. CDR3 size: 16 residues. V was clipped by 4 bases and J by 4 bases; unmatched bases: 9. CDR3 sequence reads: CASSQETGGEGYGYTF. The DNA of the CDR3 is TGTGCCAGCTCACAAGAGACAGGGGGCGAGGGCTATGGCTACACCTTC. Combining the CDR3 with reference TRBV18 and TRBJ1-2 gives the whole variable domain NAGVMQNPRHLVRRRGQEARLRCSPMKGHSHVYWYRQLPEEGLKFMVYLQKENIIDESGMPKERFSAEFPKEGPSILRIQQVVRGDSAAYFCASSQETGGEGYGYTFGSGTRLTVV.

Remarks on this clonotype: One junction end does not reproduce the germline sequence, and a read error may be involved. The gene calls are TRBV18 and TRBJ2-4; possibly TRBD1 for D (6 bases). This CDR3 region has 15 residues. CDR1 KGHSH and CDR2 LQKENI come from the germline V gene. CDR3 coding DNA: TGTGCCAGCTCACCAATACAGGGTGGCAAAAACATTCAGTCCTTC. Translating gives CASSPIQGGKNIQSF.

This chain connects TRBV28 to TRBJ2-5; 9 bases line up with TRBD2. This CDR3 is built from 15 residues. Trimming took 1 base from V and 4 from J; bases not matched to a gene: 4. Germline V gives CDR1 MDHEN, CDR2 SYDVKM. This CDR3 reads CASSLSLAGIETQYF. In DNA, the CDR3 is TGTGCCAGCAGTTTATCACTAGCGGGTATAGAGACCCAGTACTTC.

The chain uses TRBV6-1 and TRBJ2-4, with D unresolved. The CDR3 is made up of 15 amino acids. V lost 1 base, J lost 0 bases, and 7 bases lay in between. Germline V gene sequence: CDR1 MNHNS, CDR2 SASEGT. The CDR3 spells CASSEVRLAKNIQYF. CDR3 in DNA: TGTGCCAGCAGTGAAGTGAGGCTAGCCAAAAACATTCAGTACTTC.

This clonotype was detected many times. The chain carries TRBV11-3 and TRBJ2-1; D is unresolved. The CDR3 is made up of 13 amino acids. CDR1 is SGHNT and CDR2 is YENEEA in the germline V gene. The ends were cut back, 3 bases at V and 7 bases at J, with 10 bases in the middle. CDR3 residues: CASSFGRWNEQFF. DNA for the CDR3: TGTGCCAGCAGCTTCGGCAGGTGGAATGAGCAGTTCTTC.

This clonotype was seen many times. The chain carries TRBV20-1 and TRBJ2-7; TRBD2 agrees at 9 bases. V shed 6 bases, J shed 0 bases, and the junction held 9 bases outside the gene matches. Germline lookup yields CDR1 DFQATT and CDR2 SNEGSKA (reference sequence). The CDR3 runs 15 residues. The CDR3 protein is CSAINSGRSSYEQYF. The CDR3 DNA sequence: TGCAGTGCAATAAATAGCGGGAGATCCTCCTACGAGCAGTACTTC.

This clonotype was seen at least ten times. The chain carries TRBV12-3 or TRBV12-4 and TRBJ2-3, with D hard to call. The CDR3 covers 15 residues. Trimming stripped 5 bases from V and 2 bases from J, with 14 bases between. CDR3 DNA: TGTGCCAGCAGTCCCCTTGGGCGGAACACAGATACGCAGTATTTT. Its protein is CASSPLGRNTDTQYF.

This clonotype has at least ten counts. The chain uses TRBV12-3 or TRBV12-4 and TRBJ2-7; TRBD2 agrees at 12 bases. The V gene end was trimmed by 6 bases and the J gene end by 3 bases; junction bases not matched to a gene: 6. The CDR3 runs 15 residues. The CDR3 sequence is CASRRGLAGNYEQYF. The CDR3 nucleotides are TGTGCCAGCAGACGCGGACTAGCGGGAAACTACGAGCAGTACTTC.

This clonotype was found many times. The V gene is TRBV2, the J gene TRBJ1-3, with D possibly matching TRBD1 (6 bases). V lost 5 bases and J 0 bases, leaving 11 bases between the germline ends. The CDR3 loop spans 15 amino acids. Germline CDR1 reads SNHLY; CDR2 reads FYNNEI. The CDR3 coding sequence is TGTGCCAGCAGTTTGGACAGAAACTCTGGAAACACCATATATTTT. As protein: CASSLDRNSGNTIYF.

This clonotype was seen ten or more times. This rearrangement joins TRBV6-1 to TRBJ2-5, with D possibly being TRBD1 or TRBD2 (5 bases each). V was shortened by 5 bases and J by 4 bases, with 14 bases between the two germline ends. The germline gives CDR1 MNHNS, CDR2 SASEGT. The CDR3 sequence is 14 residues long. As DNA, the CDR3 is TGTGCCAGCAGTTGGGACCCACTAAGAGAGACCCAGTACTTC. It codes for CASSWDPLRETQYF.

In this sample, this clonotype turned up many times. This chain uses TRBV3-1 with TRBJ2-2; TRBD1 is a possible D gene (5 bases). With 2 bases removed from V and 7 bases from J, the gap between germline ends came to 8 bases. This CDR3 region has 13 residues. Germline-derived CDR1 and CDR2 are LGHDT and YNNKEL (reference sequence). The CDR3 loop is CASSQSRDGELFF. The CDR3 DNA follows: TGTGCCAGCAGCCAAAGCAGGGACGGGGAGCTGTTTTTT.

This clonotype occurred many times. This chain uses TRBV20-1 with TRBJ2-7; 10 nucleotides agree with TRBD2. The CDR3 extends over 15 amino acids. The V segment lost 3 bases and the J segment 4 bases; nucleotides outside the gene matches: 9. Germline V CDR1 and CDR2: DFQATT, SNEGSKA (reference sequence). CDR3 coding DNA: TGCAGTGCTAGGGGGGGTGGGACTAGCGCGTACGAGCAGTACTTC. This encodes CSARGGGTSAYEQYF.

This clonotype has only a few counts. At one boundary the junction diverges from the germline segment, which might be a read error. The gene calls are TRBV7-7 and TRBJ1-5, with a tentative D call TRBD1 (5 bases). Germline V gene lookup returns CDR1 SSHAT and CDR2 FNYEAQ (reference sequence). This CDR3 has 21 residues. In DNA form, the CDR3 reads TGTGCTAGCAGCTCCCCCCCCCCGGGACCCGCCTACGACCCTAGGAATCAGCCCCAGCATTTT. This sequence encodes CASSSPPPGPAYDPRNQPQHF.

This chain's CDR3 is CASSIDPGGNQPQHF. CDR3 DNA sequence: TGTGCCAGTAGTATAGATCCAGGGGGCAATCAGCCCCAGCATTTT. The gene calls are TRBV19 and TRBJ1-5, with TRBD1 as a possible D gene (6 bases). The V end lost 0 bases, the J end lost 2 bases, and 8 bases lay between the germline ends. The CDR3 length is 15 residues. Germline-derived CDR1 and CDR2 are LNHDA and SQIVND (reference sequence).

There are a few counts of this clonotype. This CDR3 is CASSLGLAGPEFF. CDR3 nucleotides: TGTGCCAGCAGCTTAGGTCTAGCGGGACCTGAGTTCTTC. The chain joins TRBV13 to TRBJ2-1; TRBD2 matches 9 bases. Germline lookup yields CDR1 PRHDT and CDR2 FYEKMQ (reference sequence). V dropped 0 bases and J dropped 14; count of bases not matched to a gene: 5. CDR3 length: 13 amino acids.

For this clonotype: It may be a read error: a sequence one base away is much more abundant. CDR3 residues: CASSILLGANTQYF. The CDR3 nucleotides read TGTGCCAGTAGTATACTCTTGGGGGCAAATACGCAGTATTTT. The J gene is TRBJ2-3, the V gene TRBV19; D is perhaps TRBD1 (6 bases). Germline values: CDR1 LNHDA, CDR2 SQIVND (reference sequence). V shed 2 bases and J shed 7 bases, with 13 bases lying between them. The CDR3 contains 14 residues.

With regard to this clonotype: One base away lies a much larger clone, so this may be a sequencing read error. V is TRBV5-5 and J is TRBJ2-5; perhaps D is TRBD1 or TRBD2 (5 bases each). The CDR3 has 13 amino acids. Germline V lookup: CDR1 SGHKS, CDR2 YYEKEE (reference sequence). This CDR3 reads CASQGSLGETQCF. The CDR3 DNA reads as TGTGCCAGCCAAGGGAGCTTAGGGGAGACCCAGTGCTTC.